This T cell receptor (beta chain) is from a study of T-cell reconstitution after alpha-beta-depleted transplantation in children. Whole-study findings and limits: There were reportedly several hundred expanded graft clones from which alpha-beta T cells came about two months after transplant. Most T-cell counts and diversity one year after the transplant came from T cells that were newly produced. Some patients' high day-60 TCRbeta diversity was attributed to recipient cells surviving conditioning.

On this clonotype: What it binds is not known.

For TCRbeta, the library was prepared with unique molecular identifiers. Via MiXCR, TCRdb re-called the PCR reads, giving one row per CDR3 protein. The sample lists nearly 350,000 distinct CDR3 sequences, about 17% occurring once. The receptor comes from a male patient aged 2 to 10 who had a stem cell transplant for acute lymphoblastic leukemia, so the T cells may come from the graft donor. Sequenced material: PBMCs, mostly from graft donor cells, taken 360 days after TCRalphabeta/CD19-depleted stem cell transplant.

CDR3 in amino acids: CATSSRGVEQFF. CDR3 DNA sequence: TGTGCCACCAGTAGTAGGGGCGTTGAGCAGTTCTTC. The chain has TRBV15 and TRBJ2-1; D might be TRBD1 (5 bases). This CDR3 region has 12 residues. V lost 6 bases to trimming and J lost 9 bases, with 12 bases between them. The germline V gene encodes CDR1 LNHNV and CDR2 YYDKDF (reference sequence).